The 11 T cell receptor beta chains below come from one sample, sequenced in a study of T cell changes during pregnancy in multiple sclerosis. Only in-frame clones appear in the TCRdb table, and some are missing; sequencing was by immunoSEQ multiplex PCR. The sample contains some 95,000 clones, approximately 92% of which appear only once. Sequencing was performed on peripheral blood, taken in the first trimester of pregnancy. These receptors were collected from a female donor with multiple sclerosis, enrolled in a pregnancy study.

The chain couples TRBV6-1 to TRBJ1-2; D unresolved. Deletions cut 4 bases from V and 1 base from J, with 4 bases between. CDR3 length: 12 amino acids. Germline-derived CDR1 and CDR2 are MNHNS and SASEGT. The CDR3 sequence is CASSVNNYGYTF. The CDR3, as DNA: TGTGCCAGCAGTGTTAATAACTATGGCTACACCTTC.

The chain links TRBV6-6 to TRBJ2-7; 8 bases align to TRBD2. V lost 2 bases and J lost 1; bases outside the gene matches: 4. Germline values: CDR1 MNHNY, CDR2 SVGAGI (reference sequence). There are 15 residues in the CDR3. The CDR3 region is CASSYDAGGSYEQYF. The CDR3 DNA follows: TGTGCCAGCAGTTACGACGCGGGAGGATCCTACGAGCAGTACTTC.

This clone was observed a single time. The chain combines TRBV28 with TRBJ1-5, with 7 positions matching TRBD1. Trimming removed 9 bases from V and 3 bases from J; junction bases left unmatched: 8. The CDR3 runs 14 residues. Germline CDR1 MDHEN, CDR2 SYDVKM. CDR3 sequence: CASDGQVINQPQHF. DNA for the CDR3: TGTGCCAGTGACGGACAGGTGATCAATCAGCCCCAGCATTTT.

Regarding this clone: The sample holds other DNA sequences that translate to the same CDR3. The gene calls are TRBV28 and TRBJ1-1; D may be TRBD1 (5 bases). This CDR3 has 14 amino acids. Trimming removed 1 base at V and 1 base at J, with 7 bases between. Germline V lookup: CDR1 MDHEN, CDR2 SYDVKM. The CDR3 nucleotides read TGTGCCAGCAGTTTATTAACAGGGAACACTGAAGCTTTCTTT. Protein sequence: CASSLLTGNTEAFF.

The genes are TRBV29-1 and TRBJ1-2, with D possibly TRBD1 on 6 matching bases. Germline V gene lookup returns CDR1 SQVTM and CDR2 ANQGSEA. This CDR3 spans 15 amino acids. V dropped 0 bases and J dropped 7 bases, with 18 bases sitting between them. The CDR3 region is CSVEELTKGGIGYTF. CDR3 nucleotide sequence: TGCAGCGTTGAAGAGCTCACTAAGGGGGGGATTGGCTACACCTTC.

V is TRBV4-2 and J is TRBJ2-1, with 10 bases that match TRBD2. The junction had 12 bases not matched to a gene; V was cut back by 1 base and J by 9 bases. Germline V gene data show CDR1 as LGHNA and CDR2 as YNFKEQ. This CDR3 comprises 17 residues. The CDR3 nucleotides read TGTGCCAGCAGCCAAGGGGGGACTAGCGAGTATTTTGCTGAGCAGTTCTTC. Encoded protein: CASSQGGTSEYFAEQFF.

This rearrangement joins TRBV28 to TRBJ2-3; a possible D gene is TRBD2 (6 bases). The CDR3 contains 9 residues. V was clipped by 11 bases and J by 6 bases, with 6 bases between them. Per germline, CDR1 MDHEN and CDR2 SYDVKM. CDR3 DNA: TGTGCCGCGGGGGATACGCAGTATTTT. Amino acid sequence: CAAGDTQYF.

J is TRBJ2-3 and V is TRBV19; 8 bases agree with TRBD2. This CDR3 region has 13 residues. Looked up from germline, CDR1 is LNHDA and CDR2 is SQIVND (reference sequence). Trimming removed 7 bases from V and 5 bases from J; junction bases left unmatched: 5. CDR3 coding DNA: TGTGCCAGTAATGGGCTAGCGGGAGATACGCAGTATTTT. It encodes CASNGLAGDTQYF.

The chain recombines TRBV28 with TRBJ2-1; TRBD2 aligns across 11 bases. V shed 10 bases and J 9 bases; nucleotides not matched to a gene: 17. The CDR3 has 16 residues. Germline lookup yields CDR1 MDHEN and CDR2 SYDVKM. The DNA for the CDR3 is TGTGCCACCCAGCAGTTTATTGTAGCGGGAGGGGCTGAGCAGTTCTTC. This gives the protein CATQQFIVAGGAEQFF.

The genes are TRBV5-4 and TRBJ1-2; 9 nucleotides match TRBD1. Germline assignment: CDR1 SGHNT and CDR2 YYREEE (reference sequence). The CDR3 is 16 amino acids. Trimming took 0 bases from V and 7 from J; bases not matched to a gene: 10. The CDR3 loop is CASSLERGQGRSGYTF. CDR3 nucleotides: TGTGCCAGCAGCTTGGAGCGGGGACAGGGTCGCTCTGGCTACACCTTC.

This chain uses TRBV13 with TRBJ2-2; 12 bases match TRBD2. Germline V gives CDR1 PRHDT, CDR2 FYEKMQ (reference sequence). The CDR3 is 15 residues long. Unmatched junction bases numbered 4, after V lost 5 bases and J lost 6 bases. The CDR3 sequence is CASSPGLAGPGELFF. DNA for the CDR3: TGTGCCAGCAGCCCAGGACTAGCGGGACCCGGGGAGCTGTTTTTT.